The rows below give T cell receptor beta chains drawn from one sample of a study of cytomegalovirus exposure and HLA in healthy donors. The data were produced by immunoSEQ multiplex PCR, yet TCRdb's version contains in-frame clones alone and is incomplete. The top ten clones hold about 3% of a sample with roughly 130,000 clones, over 85% of them seen once. The source material was PBMCs. All receptors derive from a man younger than 45 in good health and CMV-seronegative. The CDR3 runs from the conserved cysteine through the conserved F or W. A D gene is named only where the DNA matches it firmly. The size entry is marked missing in some rows and otherwise reads once, few, many or a size class.

NA,TRBV14,TRBJ1-1,NA,CASSLGSEAFF,TGTGCCAGCAGCCTGGGCTCTGAAGCTTTCTTT
NA,TRBV6-1,TRBJ2-7,NA,CASKGQGSSYEQYF,TGTGCCAGCAAGGGGCAGGGGAGCTCCTACGAGCAGTACTTC
TRBD1,TRBV7-6,TRBJ1-6,NA,CASSLETGFVHSPLHF,TGTGCCAGCAGCTTAGAGACAGGGTTCGTTCACTCACCCCTCCACTTT
TRBD1,TRBV5-1,TRBJ1-4,NA,CASSPGTGQGSTNEKLFF,TGCGCCAGCAGCCCCGGGACAGGACAGGGTTCAACTAATGAAAAACTGTTTTTT
NA,TRBV18,TRBJ1-1,NA,CASWTSDGEAFF,TGTGCCAGCTGGACAAGCGATGGTGAAGCTTTCTTT
TRBD1,TRBV10-3,TRBJ2-2,NA,CAGQGAPGELFF,TGTGCCGGTCAGGGGGCGCCCGGGGAGCTGTTTTTT
NA,TRBV11-3,TRBJ1-2,NA,CASSLGWETGINYGYTF,TGTGCCAGCAGCTTAGGTTGGGAGACAGGTATAAACTATGGCTACACCTTC
NA,TRBV7-3,TRBJ1-1,NA,CASSRTGPNTEAFF,TGTGCCAGCAGCCGAACGGGTCCGAACACTGAAGCTTTCTTT
NA,TRBV6-5,TRBJ1-2,NA,CASSQASRESYGYTF,TGTGCCAGCAGTCAGGCCTCCCGGGAGAGCTATGGCTACACCTTC
NA,TRBV6-5,TRBJ1-1,NA,CASSYSVRTDTEAFF,TGTGCCAGCAGTTACTCTGTTCGGACAGACACTGAAGCTTTCTTT
NA,TRBV18,TRBJ1-3,NA,CASSPNSLSSHSGNTIYF,TGTGCCAGCTCACCAAACAGTTTGTCCAGTCACTCTGGAAACACCATATATTTT
TRBD1,TRBV27,TRBJ2-7,NA,CASSLLTPGTGGFHEQYF,TGTGCCAGCAGTTTATTAACCCCCGGGACAGGGGGCTTTCACGAGCAGTACTTC
TRBD1,TRBV15,TRBJ1-6,few,CATSRDRVHNSPLHF,TGTGCCACCAGCCGGGACAGGGTCCATAATTCACCCCTCCACTTT
NA,TRBV5-8,TRBJ1-1,NA,CASSLSHTLNTEAFF,TGTGCCAGCAGCTTATCCCACACCTTGAACACTGAAGCTTTCTTT
TRBD1,TRBV5-4,TRBJ2-7,NA,CASSLGQGAREQYF,TGTGCCAGCAGCTTGGGACAGGGGGCGCGGGAGCAGTACTTC
NA,TRBV5-4,TRBJ2-7,NA,CASSLVRGGTPGEQYF,TGTGCCAGCAGCTTGGTGAGGGGGGGGACCCCCGGCGAGCAGTACTTC
TRBD2,TRBV5-3,TRBJ2-7,NA,CARRISGASYEQYF,TGTGCCAGAAGAATTAGCGGGGCCTCCTACGAGCAGTACTTC
NA,TRBV5-6,TRBJ1-3,NA,CASTQGRGNTIYF,TGTGCCAGCACCCAGGGGAGAGGAAACACCATATATTTT
TRBD2,TRBV6-5,TRBJ2-7,NA,CASSYQLAGRGVQYF,TGTGCCAGCAGTTACCAACTAGCGGGGCGGGGTGTGCAGTACTTC
TRBD2,TRBV4-1,TRBJ2-1,NA,CASSHSGTSMGNEQFF,TGCGCCAGCAGCCATTCCGGGACTAGCATGGGCAATGAGCAGTTCTTC
TRBD2,TRBV4-1,TRBJ2-5,NA,CASSSRTSGGAETQYF,TGCGCCAGCAGCTCGCGGACTAGCGGGGGGGCGGAGACCCAGTACTTC
NA,TRBV15,TRBJ1-6,NA,CATSKRGYRDMGSPLHF,TGTGCCACCAGCAAACGGGGATACCGGGACATGGGTTCACCCCTCCACTTT
NA,TRBV5-1,TRBJ1-4,NA,CASSSGLGPFNEKLFF,TGCGCCAGCAGCTCCGGACTAGGCCCTTTTAATGAAAAACTGTTTTTT
NA,TRBV18,TRBJ1-2,NA,CASSPGGDYGYTF,TGTGCCAGCTCACCGGGCGGGGACTATGGCTACACCTTC
TRBD1,TRBV4-3,TRBJ1-2,once,CASSPDRGHYGYTF,TGCGCCAGCAGCCCGGACAGGGGGCACTATGGCTACACCTTC